The 21 T cell receptor beta chains below all came from one sample that was sequenced in a study of post-analysis software for immune sequencing data. Study-level results: TRBV5-6, TRBV5-1 and TRBV20-1 belonged to a set of five TRBV segments that were more frequent in patients than controls.

Researchers reported that TCR beta cDNA libraries carried unique molecular identifiers. TCRdb re-derived calls from the PCR reads in MiXCR, one entry per CDR3 protein. The table lists roughly 700,000 distinct CDR3 sequences, about 32% of them singletons. The antigens these receptors bind are not known. The sequenced material came from blood. The receptors were gathered from a girl aged 10 to 17 with multiple sclerosis.

This clonotype was observed a handful of times. V and J are TRBV28 and TRBJ2-7; 7 bases are a match to TRBD1. The germline V gene encodes CDR1 MDHEN and CDR2 SYDVKM. V shed 2 bases and J 4 bases; nucleotides not matched to a gene: 5. CDR3 length: 14 amino acids. CDR3 protein: CASSLTGTVYEQYF. The DNA of the CDR3 is TGTGCCAGCAGTTTAACCGGGACAGTGTACGAGCAGTACTTC.

J is TRBJ2-3 and V is TRBV5-5; TRBD2 matches at 8 bases. CDR3 length: 16 residues. Germline trimming cut 2 bases from V and 4 bases from J; bases unmatched to any gene: 9. Germline V gene data show CDR1 as SGHKS and CDR2 as YYEKEE (reference sequence). The CDR3 coding sequence is TGTGCCAGCAGCTTCCCGGGACTAGGAGTTCCAGATACGCAGTATTTT. Translating gives CASSFPGLGVPDTQYF.

The chain uses TRBV12-3 or TRBV12-4 and TRBJ2-7; D gene unclear. TRBJ2-5 explains the end of the DNA better; the J call may be wrong. This CDR3 comprises 16 residues. The CDR3 here is CASLERQGGAPETQYF. The DNA of the CDR3 is TGTGCCAGCCTAGAAAGACAAGGCGGCGCCCCAGAGACCCAGTACTTC.

V gene TRBV20-1 combines with J gene TRBJ2-1, with D unclear. The germline V gene has CDR1 DFQATT and CDR2 SNEGSKA (reference sequence). V was shortened by 3 bases and J by 1 base, with 10 bases between the two germline ends. The CDR3 sequence is 14 residues long. The CDR3 DNA is TGCAGTGCTAGGTGGAGAACGTCCTACAATGAGCAGTTCTTC. Translated: CSARWRTSYNEQFF.

The chain employs TRBV28 and TRBJ1-5; 7 bases are a match to TRBD1. V gave up 5 bases and J gave up 2 bases; unmatched junction bases: 6. The CDR3 is made up of 15 amino acids. CDR1 and CDR2 from the germline V gene are MDHEN and SYDVKM. The CDR3 DNA follows: TGTGCCAGCAGTGACCAGGGGGGTCGCAATCAGCCCCAGCATTTT. Translation: CASSDQGGRNQPQHF.

The chain carries TRBV10-3 and TRBJ2-1; TRBD1 is a possible D gene (6 bases). Per germline, CDR1 ENHRY and CDR2 SYGVKD. V gave up 2 bases and J gave up 1 base, with 12 bases separating them. This CDR3 comprises 16 residues. CDR3 sequence (DNA): TGTGCCATCAGTGAGGGGGGCGGCTTATCCTACAATGAGCAGTTCTTC. Translating it yields CAISEGGGLSYNEQFF.

V and J are TRBV11-2 and TRBJ2-2, with D uncertain. V was pared by 10 bases and J by 6 bases, with 12 bases between. The CDR3 has 12 residues. Germline V gives CDR1 SGHAT, CDR2 FQNNGV. CDR3 sequence reads: CATTAAAGELFF. CDR3 sequence (DNA): TGTGCCACCACCGCTGCAGCCGGGGAGCTGTTTTTT.

This clonotype showed up just a few times. V is TRBV5-6 and J is TRBJ1-5, with D tentatively TRBD1 (6 bases). There are 15 residues in the CDR3. Germline CDR1 SGHDT, CDR2 YYEEEE. Trimming left V 0 bases short and J 5 bases short, with 12 bases between. The CDR3 DNA follows: TGTGCCAGCAGCTTGGTGGGGGCGCGCGATCAGCCCCAGCATTTT. It is translated as CASSLVGARDQPQHF.

This clonotype is a singleton in its sample. This chain uses TRBV20-1 with TRBJ1-1; 8 positions agree with TRBD1. The CDR3 length is 14 residues. V was clipped by 2 bases and J by 3 bases; unmatched bases: 5. Per germline, CDR1 DFQATT and CDR2 SNEGSKA (reference sequence). DNA for the CDR3: TGCAGTGCTAGAAGACAGGGGCGCTACACTGAAGCTTTCTTT. It translates to CSARRQGRYTEAFF.

This clonotype came up a few times. The chain uses TRBV20-1 and TRBJ2-3; D is ambiguous. The germline CDR1 and CDR2 sequences are DFQATT and SNEGSKA (reference sequence). The CDR3 consists of 12 residues. V was clipped by 5 bases and J by 6 bases, with 12 bases between them. CDR3 in amino acids: CSADMGGDTQYF. The CDR3 DNA follows: TGCAGTGCTGACATGGGCGGCGATACGCAGTATTTT.

This sequence joins TRBV7-9 and TRBJ1-2, with TRBD1 matching 9 bases. The V segment lost 1 base and the J segment 4 bases; nucleotides outside the gene matches: 4. The germline V gene has CDR1 SEHNR and CDR2 FQNEAQ (reference sequence). This CDR3 contains 15 residues. CDR3: CASSLGDRVAYGYTF. In DNA form, the CDR3 reads TGTGCCAGCAGCTTAGGGGACAGGGTCGCCTATGGCTACACCTTC.

This clonotype was detected a few times. The V gene is TRBV6-5, the J gene TRBJ1-2; no firm D call. The germline gives CDR1 MNHEY, CDR2 SVGAGI. CDR3 size: 12 residues. Trimming removed 6 bases from V and 6 bases from J, with 11 bases in between. The CDR3 bases are TGTGCCAGCAGCCGTGGAAAGAATGGCTACACCTTC. Amino acids: CASSRGKNGYTF.

This sequence joins TRBV2 and TRBJ2-7, with D possibly called TRBD1 or TRBD2 (5 bases each). Trimming cost V 6 bases and J 5 bases, with 17 bases left between them. This CDR3 is 14 amino acids long. Germline CDR1 SNHLY, CDR2 FYNNEI. CDR3 protein: CASRNGALPHEQYF. The CDR3 DNA reads TGTGCCAGCAGAAACGGGGCTTTGCCCCACGAGCAGTACTTC.

The gene calls are TRBV6-6 and TRBJ1-2; D gene unclear. CDR1 and CDR2 (germline): MNHNY, SVGAGI (reference sequence). Trimming took off 6 bases at V and 6 bases at J, with 14 bases between the two ends. This CDR3 spans 13 amino acids. The CDR3 DNA is TGTGCCAGCAGAACCTTCGGGGTTGATGGCTACACCTTC. As protein: CASRTFGVDGYTF.

This clonotype has only a few counts. This chain joins TRBV5-1 and TRBJ2-1, with TRBD1 matching 10 bases. This CDR3 spans 15 amino acids. The germline gives CDR1 SGHRS, CDR2 YFSETQ. V trimming: 5 bases; J trimming: 1 base; junction bases outside the gene matches: 3. The CDR3, as DNA: TGCGCCAGCAGACAGGGACAGGGGTCCTACAATGAGCAGTTCTTC. This encodes CASRQGQGSYNEQFF.

This chain uses TRBV10-3 with TRBJ1-5; no reliable D call. Germline CDR1 ENHRY, CDR2 SYGVKD. This CDR3 is built from 16 residues. The V end was cut by 3 bases, the J end by 0 bases, with 12 bases between. The CDR3 nucleotides read TGTGCCATCAGTGATCGTGGCCAGCATAGCAATCAGCCCCAGCATTTT. This gives the protein CAISDRGQHSNQPQHF.

V gene TRBV20-1 combines with J gene TRBJ1-2; D is unresolved. CDR1 and CDR2 (germline): DFQATT, SNEGSKA (reference sequence). V was clipped by 3 bases and J by 8 bases, with 13 bases between them. This CDR3 has 12 amino acids. DNA of the CDR3: TGCAGTGCTAGTCTGGGAGCTATGGGCTACACCTTC. Protein sequence: CSASLGAMGYTF.

The CDR3 sequence: CASSTQQGVLTDTQYF. The CDR3 nucleotides are TGTGCCAGCAGTACCCAACAGGGGGTTCTCACAGATACGCAGTATTTT. This chain joins TRBV6-5 and TRBJ2-3; TRBD1 agrees at 8 bases. This CDR3 contains 16 residues. Germline CDR1 is MNHEY and CDR2 is SVGAGI. J gave up 2 bases and V 5 bases, and 9 bases lay outside the gene matches.

This clonotype showed up just a few times. The rearrangement uses TRBV27 and TRBJ1-2; no clear D. Trimming took off 5 bases at V and 8 bases at J, with 21 bases between the two ends. Germline CDR1 reads MNHEY; CDR2 reads SMNVEV (reference sequence). This CDR3 has 15 amino acids. The CDR3, as DNA: TGTGCCAGCAGTCTAGACGCGGACGGAAGCGAGGGCTACACCTTC. It specifies CASSLDADGSEGYTF.

This clonotype was recorded a few times. The rearrangement uses TRBV20-1 and TRBJ1-6; unclear D gene. CDR1 and CDR2 (germline): DFQATT, SNEGSKA (reference sequence). CDR3 length equals 13 residues. The V and J ends lost 6 bases and 4 bases respectively, with 10 bases between them. The CDR3 region is CSAGAGYNSPLHF. In nucleotides, the CDR3 is TGCAGTGCGGGTGCGGGATATAATTCACCCCTCCACTTT.

This clonotype occurred a few times. The junction and the germline gene differ at one end; a read error may be behind it. The genes are TRBV11-1 and TRBJ2-1; TRBD2 agrees at 14 bases. Per germline, CDR1 SGHAT and CDR2 FQDESV (reference sequence). CDR3 length: 16 residues. In nucleotides, the CDR3 is TGTGCCGGCAGCTTCCGACTAGCGGGGGGGCATAATGAGCAGTTCTTC. Encoded protein: CAGSFRLAGGHNEQFF.